The 24 T cell receptor beta chains listed next were all sequenced from one sample in a study of blood T cell repertoires in COVID-19. Clones were read by immunoSEQ multiplex PCR, and TCRdb kept only the in-frame ones, dropping some. In the table there are around 170,000 clones, about 84% of which are singletons. The sample was PBMCs or T cells enriched from blood (not recorded which). The receptor set was obtained from a man between 45 and 60 years old who had recovered from COVID-19.

The chain is built from TRBV2 and TRBJ2-7; D might be TRBD1 (6 bases). CDR1 is SNHLY, CDR2 FYNNEI, per germline. Trimming removed 5 bases at V and 3 bases at J, with 11 bases between. The length of the CDR3 is 13 residues. CDR3: CASSWTEIYEQYF. The CDR3 DNA reads as TGTGCCAGCAGTTGGACAGAGATCTACGAGCAGTACTTC.

The chain joins TRBV12-5 to TRBJ1-3, with a weak D call TRBD1 (6 bases). The V and J ends lost 0 bases and 0 bases respectively, with 21 bases between them. This CDR3 is built from 20 residues. The V gene's germline CDR1 is LGHNT and CDR2 FRNRAP. The chain's CDR3 is CASGLVLKDSRKPSGNTIYF. In DNA form, the CDR3 reads TGTGCTAGTGGTTTGGTACTAAAGGACAGCCGAAAACCCTCTGGAAACACCATATATTTT.

The V call is TRBV12-3 or TRBV12-4, the J call TRBJ1-1, with no clear D. The length of the CDR3 is 13 residues. Trimming left V 6 bases short and J 1 base short, with 9 bases between. The DNA for the CDR3 is TGTGCCAGCAGACCAACAGAGAACACTGAAGCTTTCTTT. This translates into CASRPTENTEAFF.

This chain links TRBV5-6 with TRBJ1-6, with no clear D. CDR3 length equals 15 residues. V lost 0 bases and J 7 bases, leaving 11 bases between the germline ends. In germline, CDR1 is SGHDT, CDR2 YYEEEE. The CDR3 DNA reads as TGTGCCAGCAGCTTGGGAGAGGGAACCAATTCACCCCTCCACTTT. This translates into CASSLGEGTNSPLHF.

The V and J genes are TRBV11-3 and TRBJ2-1; D may be TRBD2 (5 bases). Germline V gene sequence: CDR1 SGHNT, CDR2 YENEEA. This CDR3 spans 16 amino acids. V was cut by 1 base and J by 0 bases, with 10 bases left in between. The CDR3 loop reads CASSLAGWSSYNEQFF. The CDR3, as DNA: TGTGCCAGCAGCTTAGCGGGGTGGAGCTCCTACAATGAGCAGTTCTTC.

The chain employs TRBV4-1 and TRBJ1-5, with D uncertain. V lost 1 base to trimming and J lost 6 bases, with 10 bases between them. CDR3 length: 14 amino acids. Germline V gives CDR1 MGHRA, CDR2 YSYEKL. The DNA for the CDR3 is TGCGCCAGCAGCCAAGCCACTAAAGGTCAGCCCCAGCATTTT. This translates into CASSQATKGQPQHF.

The rearrangement uses TRBV7-8 and TRBJ2-3; perhaps TRBD2 as D (5 bases). The V gene lost 5 bases and the J gene lost 13 bases, with 19 bases spanning the gap. CDR1 SGHVS and CDR2 FQNEAQ come from the germline V gene. The CDR3 covers 13 residues. CDR3 loop: CASSARGIEVEYF. CDR3 DNA: TGTGCCAGCAGCGCGCGAGGGATAGAGGTGGAGTATTTT.

This clone has only a few counts. This chain uses TRBV30 with TRBJ1-5; perhaps TRBD1 as D (6 bases). CDR1 is GTSNPN and CDR2 is SVGIG in the germline V gene (reference sequence). V was cut by 4 bases and J by 0 bases, with 10 bases left in between. This CDR3 comprises 14 residues. CDR3 region: CAWKQGNSNQPQHF. In DNA form, the CDR3 reads TGTGCCTGGAAACAGGGTAATAGCAATCAGCCCCAGCATTTT.

CDR3: CASSHFLGQGVNQPQHF. The CDR3 DNA is TGCGCCAGCAGCCACTTTCTCGGACAGGGGGTCAATCAGCCCCAGCATTTT. The chain has TRBV4-1 and TRBJ1-5; 10 bases fit TRBD1. V lost 3 bases to trimming and J lost 3 bases; unmatched junction nucleotides: 8. Germline loops: CDR1 MGHRA, CDR2 YSYEKL. This CDR3 is 17 amino acids long.

V is TRBV6-5 and J is TRBJ1-6; 7 bases agree with TRBD1. The CDR3 is made up of 15 amino acids. CDR1 and CDR2 from the germline V gene are MNHEY and SVGAGI. After removal of 6 bases from V and 7 bases from J, the junction contained 9 bases not matched to a gene. CDR3 nucleotide sequence: TGTGCCAGCAGGGCGTCGGACAGGCAAAATTCACCCCTCCACTTT. This codes for CASRASDRQNSPLHF.

This clone came up once. The chain couples TRBV9 to TRBJ2-1; D call uncertain. V dropped 0 bases and J dropped 4 bases, with 8 bases sitting between them. CDR1 and CDR2 (germline): SGDLS, YYNGEE. The CDR3 is 14 residues long. The CDR3 protein is CASSVAGSYNEQFF. CDR3 nucleotide sequence: TGTGCCAGCAGCGTAGCCGGGTCTTACAATGAGCAGTTCTTC.

V gene TRBV6-1 combines with J gene TRBJ2-2; D ambiguous. This CDR3 is 16 amino acids long. Trimming stripped 2 bases from V and 0 bases from J, with 10 bases between. Per germline, CDR1 MNHNS and CDR2 SASEGT. The chain's CDR3 is CASSESLAANTGELFF. The CDR3 bases are TGTGCCAGCAGTGAATCTCTGGCCGCGAACACCGGGGAGCTGTTTTTT.

A remark on this clone: Other DNA sequences in the sample encode the same CDR3. The gene calls are TRBV28 and TRBJ1-2; D remains unclear. From germline, CDR1 is MDHEN and CDR2 SYDVKM. Trimming took 2 bases from V and 2 from J, leaving 6 bases between them. The CDR3 is 13 amino acids. In DNA form, the CDR3 reads TGTGCCAGCAGTTTAGGGCAGAACTATGGCTACACCTTC. It is translated as CASSLGQNYGYTF.

V is TRBV6-1 and J is TRBJ1-5; perhaps TRBD1 as D (6 bases). The CDR3 is 14 amino acids. CDR1 MNHNS and CDR2 SASEGT come from the germline V gene. Trimming cost V 10 bases and J 0 bases, with 13 bases left between them. This chain's CDR3 is CAIALQGSNQPQHF. The CDR3 DNA sequence: TGTGCCATTGCCCTACAGGGTAGCAATCAGCCCCAGCATTTT.

J is TRBJ1-2 and V is TRBV4-3; D unclear. CDR3 length: 14 amino acids. Looked up from germline, CDR1 is LGHNA and CDR2 is YSLEER. V was pared by 7 bases and J by 1 base, with 13 bases between. Here the CDR3 reads CASTMMGSNYGYTF. DNA for the CDR3: TGCGCCAGCACCATGATGGGCAGTAACTATGGCTACACCTTC.

The chain combines TRBV7-8 with TRBJ1-5, with D perhaps matching TRBD1 (6 bases). Germline lookup yields CDR1 SGHVS and CDR2 FQNEAQ. Trimming stripped 5 bases from V and 4 bases from J, with 18 bases between. This CDR3 has 16 amino acids. The CDR3 is CASSPQAGAINQPQHF. In nucleotides, the CDR3 is TGTGCCAGCAGCCCCCAGGCAGGGGCCATAAATCAGCCCCAGCATTTT.

V gene TRBV5-6 combines with J gene TRBJ1-1, with D maybe TRBD1 (5 bases). Trimming stripped 2 bases from V and 1 base from J, with 12 bases between. Germline CDR1 SGHDT, CDR2 YYEEEE. CDR3 length: 15 amino acids. The CDR3 nucleotides are TGTGCCAGCAGCTTCCTTGCTACAGGGAACACTGAAGCTTTCTTT. Its translation is CASSFLATGNTEAFF.

V is TRBV30 and J is TRBJ2-7; D is uncertain. Germline CDR1 and CDR2: GTSNPN and SVGIG (reference sequence). The V and J ends lost 4 bases and 2 bases respectively, with 12 bases between them. The CDR3 consists of 13 residues. The CDR3 loop reads CAWIRNSPYEQYF. For the CDR3, the DNA is TGTGCCTGGATACGGAACAGTCCCTACGAGCAGTACTTC.

The rearrangement uses TRBV15 and TRBJ1-1; D gene unclear. V gave up 5 bases and J gave up 0 bases, with 10 bases separating them. The CDR3 covers 14 residues. Germline loops: CDR1 LNHNV, CDR2 YYDKDF (reference sequence). The DNA of the CDR3 is TGTGCCACCAGCTCGGGAACAATGAACACTGAAGCTTTCTTT. This gives the protein CATSSGTMNTEAFF.

This sequence joins TRBV27 and TRBJ1-2; D is possibly TRBD1 (6 bases). The CDR3 spans 15 residues. V dropped 6 bases and J dropped 2 bases, with 16 bases sitting between them. CDR1 is MNHEY and CDR2 is SMNVEV in the germline V gene (reference sequence). The CDR3 here is CASRSTGYPNYGYTF. For the CDR3, the DNA is TGTGCCAGCAGAAGTACAGGGTACCCAAACTATGGCTACACCTTC.

The rearrangement joins TRBV5-6 to TRBJ2-5; 9 bases are a match to TRBD2. CDR3 length equals 16 residues. J was trimmed by 7 bases and V by 3 bases; bases with no gene match: 13. The germline gives CDR1 SGHDT, CDR2 YYEEEE. CDR3 sequence (DNA): TGTGCCAGCAGCTCCTTAGCGGGGGAGTTCACCGGGACCCAGTACTTC. Translating it yields CASSSLAGEFTGTQYF. The full variable domain, with the rest looked up from reference TRBV5-6 and TRBJ2-5, is DAGVTQSPTHLIKTRGQQVTLRCSPKSGHDTVSWYQQALGQGPQFIFQYYEEEERQRGNFPDRFSGHQFPNYSSELNVNALLLGDSALYLCASSSLAGEFTGTQYFGPGTRLLVL.

The genes are TRBV5-4 and TRBJ1-2; tentative D call: TRBD1 (5 bases). Per germline, CDR1 SGHNT and CDR2 YYREEE (reference sequence). Trimming left V 1 base short and J 4 bases short, with 11 bases between. This CDR3 comprises 14 residues. The CDR3 bases are TGTGCCAGCAGCTTGAGGGGCATGGCCTATGGCTACACCTTC. It translates to CASSLRGMAYGYTF.

The chain combines TRBV12-5 with TRBJ2-3; 7 nucleotides align to TRBD1. The V segment lost 7 bases and the J segment 2 bases; nucleotides outside the gene matches: 6. The CDR3 runs 14 residues. Per the germline V gene, CDR1 is LGHNT and CDR2 is FRNRAP. DNA for the CDR3: TGTGCTAGTGCCCAGGACAGGCACACAGATACGCAGTATTTT. As protein: CASAQDRHTDTQYF.

J is TRBJ2-2 and V is TRBV7-3; 8 bases match TRBD1. The CDR3 consists of 15 residues. Per the germline V gene, CDR1 is SGHTA and CDR2 is FQGTGA. After removal of 1 base from V and 7 bases from J, the junction contained 5 bases not matched to a gene. The chain's CDR3 is CASSLMGQANGELFF. CDR3 sequence (DNA): TGTGCCAGCAGCTTAATGGGACAGGCTAACGGGGAGCTGTTTTTT.